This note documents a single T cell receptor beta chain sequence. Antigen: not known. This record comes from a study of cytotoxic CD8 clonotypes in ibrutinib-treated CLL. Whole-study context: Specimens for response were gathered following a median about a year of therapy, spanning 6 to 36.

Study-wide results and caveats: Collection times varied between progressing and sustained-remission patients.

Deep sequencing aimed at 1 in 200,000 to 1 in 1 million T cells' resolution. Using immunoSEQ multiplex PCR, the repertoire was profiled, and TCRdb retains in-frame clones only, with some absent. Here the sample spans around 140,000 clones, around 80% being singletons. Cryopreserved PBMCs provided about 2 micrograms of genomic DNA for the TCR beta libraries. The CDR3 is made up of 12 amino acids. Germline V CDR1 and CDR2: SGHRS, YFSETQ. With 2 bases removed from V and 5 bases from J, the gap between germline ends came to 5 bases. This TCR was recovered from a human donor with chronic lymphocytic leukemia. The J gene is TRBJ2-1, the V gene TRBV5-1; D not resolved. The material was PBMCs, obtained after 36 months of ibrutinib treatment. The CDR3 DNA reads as TGCGCCAGCAGCTTATCACACAATGAGCAGTTCTTC. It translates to CASSLSHNEQFF.